This TCR beta chain was captured in a study of shared clonotypes between healthy human individuals. Study-wide findings and caveats: Memory subsets had estimated richness that was generally smaller than that of naive subsets.

Splitting of CD4+ cells produced CD45RA+ naive and CD45RA-negative memory subsets. CDR3 length: 14 residues. Trimming cost V 0 bases and J 4 bases, with 10 bases left between them. Germline V CDR1 and CDR2: MDHEN, SYDVKM. Sequencing was performed with immunoSEQ multiplex PCR; in TCRdb, only in-frame clones are kept and a portion is missing. This sample has roughly 1,500,000 clones, with just under 99% found just once. In the case of this clone: Its antigen is unidentified.

This chain connects TRBV28 to TRBJ2-7; perhaps D is TRBD1 or TRBD2 (5 bases each). Sequencing input: naive CD4+ T cells sorted from blood. The sample's subset: CD45RA+ positively selected. The receptor was derived from a man aged 25 to 45 in good health. CDR3 sequence reads: CASSLWGEGYEQYF. In DNA, the CDR3 is TGTGCCAGCAGTTTATGGGGGGAAGGATACGAGCAGTACTTC.